The 19 T cell receptor beta chains in this list originate from one sample, sequenced in a study of blood T cell repertoires in COVID-19. Data came from immunoSEQ multiplex PCR; TCRdb stores just in-frame clones and leaves some out. In the table there are tens of thousands of clones, 70% to 90% of which are singletons. The sample comprised peripheral blood. The receptors stem from a man between 65 and 85 years old with active or convalescent COVID-19.

This clone is a singleton in its sample. The rearrangement links TRBV18 to TRBJ2-2; the D gene is possibly TRBD1 (5 bases). V lost 3 bases, J lost 8 bases, and 13 bases lay in between. The CDR3 has 14 residues. Germline CDR1 reads KGHSH; CDR2 reads LQKENI. DNA of the CDR3: TGTGCCAGCTCACCGGGGCCGGCCTTGGGGGAGCTGTTTTTT. This encodes CASSPGPALGELFF.

The J gene is TRBJ1-1, the V gene TRBV2; perhaps TRBD1 as D (5 bases). This CDR3 spans 13 amino acids. Germline CDR1 is SNHLY and CDR2 is FYNNEI. The ends were cut back, 4 bases at V and 2 bases at J, with 8 bases in the middle. This chain's CDR3 is CASSGQGNTEAFF. In DNA form, the CDR3 reads TGTGCCAGCAGTGGGCAGGGCAACACTGAAGCTTTCTTT.

This clone was seen a few times. The V gene is TRBV6-5, the J gene TRBJ1-2; D is uncertain. V dropped 7 bases and J dropped 1 base, with 13 bases sitting between them. CDR3 length equals 14 residues. CDR1 and CDR2 (germline): MNHEY, SVGAGI. The DNA of the CDR3 is TGTGCCAGCACCGGGATGAGAGGTAACTATGGCTACACCTTC. It yields the protein CASTGMRGNYGYTF.

This chain links TRBV6-6 with TRBJ2-1, with D maybe TRBD2 (6 bases). The V end was cut by 0 bases, the J end by 9 bases, with 9 bases between. This CDR3 region has 13 residues. CDR1 is MNHNY, CDR2 SVGAGI, per germline (reference sequence). The chain's CDR3 is CASSYSGGAEQFF. CDR3 coding DNA: TGTGCCAGCAGTTACTCGGGGGGAGCTGAGCAGTTCTTC.

The rearrangement uses TRBV10-2 and TRBJ2-7; TRBD1 agrees at 9 bases. Germline V gene lookup returns CDR1 WSHSY and CDR2 SAAADI. CDR3 length equals 14 residues. Trimming took 6 bases from V and 2 from J; bases not matched to a gene: 5. The CDR3 DNA sequence: TGCGCCAGCAGCGGGACAGGGATTACCTACGAGCAGTACTTC. This sequence encodes CASSGTGITYEQYF.

The chain's CDR3 is CASSPGQGNTGELFF. CDR3 DNA sequence: TGTGCCAGCTCGCCGGGACAGGGGAACACCGGGGAGCTGTTTTTT. V gene TRBV18 combines with J gene TRBJ2-2, with TRBD1 matching 9 bases. With 6 bases clipped from V and 1 base from J, the junction kept 3 bases outside the gene matches. The CDR3 is 15 amino acids. Germline V gene sequence: CDR1 KGHSH, CDR2 LQKENI. The entire variable domain, with the rest obtained from reference TRBV18 and TRBJ2-2, is as follows: NAGVMQNPRHLVRRRGQEARLRCSPMKGHSHVYWYRQLPEEGLKFMVYLQKENIIDESGMPKERFSAEFPKEGPSILRIQQVVRGDSAAYFCASSPGQGNTGELFFGEGSRLTVL.

This CDR3 is CASSLSDQPQHF. The CDR3 nucleotides are TGTGCCAGCAGCTTGTCGGATCAGCCCCAGCATTTT. The genes are TRBV5-6 and TRBJ1-5; D not resolved. The CDR3 spans 12 residues. Germline CDR1 reads SGHDT; CDR2 reads YYEEEE. V dropped 1 base and J dropped 5 bases, with 4 bases sitting between them.

This clone was observed a single time. This chain joins TRBV11-3 and TRBJ2-3, with D possibly matching TRBD2 (6 bases). Germline assignment: CDR1 SGHNT and CDR2 YENEEA. The V and J ends lost 0 bases and 1 base respectively, with 8 bases between them. The CDR3 loop spans 15 amino acids. The CDR3 bases are TGTGCCAGCAGCTTAGAGGGAGGCCGCACAGATACGCAGTATTTT. Its protein product is CASSLEGGRTDTQYF.

The V call is TRBV7-2, the J call TRBJ1-2, with a possible D match to TRBD1 (5 bases). The V and J ends lost 2 bases and 8 bases respectively, with 15 bases between them. CDR1 is SGHTA and CDR2 is FQGNSA in the germline V gene. This CDR3 region has 14 residues. DNA for the CDR3: TGTGCCAGCAGCTTAAGGACACCCTCTAAGGGCTACACCTTC. Its translation is CASSLRTPSKGYTF.

The genes are TRBV5-1 and TRBJ1-2; D ambiguous. CDR1 is SGHRS and CDR2 is YFSETQ in the germline V gene. The CDR3 runs to 13 residues. The V and J ends lost 4 bases and 4 bases respectively, with 11 bases between them. CDR3 amino acids: CASSPWAAYGYTF. The CDR3 nucleotides read TGCGCCAGCAGCCCTTGGGCAGCCTATGGCTACACCTTC.

The V call is TRBV7-3, the J call TRBJ2-1; weak D call: TRBD2 (7 bases). Germline CDR1 and CDR2: SGHTA and FQGTGA. V was clipped by 4 bases and J by 1 base, with 23 bases between them. The CDR3 length is 19 residues. The CDR3 region has the DNA TGTGCCAGCAGCTCCCCTGTCCAGGGGCGGGGGTTATCCTACAATGAGCAGTTCTTC. Protein product: CASSSPVQGRGLSYNEQFF.

The gene calls are TRBV9 and TRBJ1-3, with D tentatively TRBD1 (5 bases). The CDR3 has 15 residues. Trimming removed 3 bases at V and 2 bases at J, with 12 bases between. The V gene's germline CDR1 is SGDLS and CDR2 YYNGEE. This chain's CDR3 is CASSAGGWAGNTIYF. The DNA of the CDR3 is TGTGCCAGCAGCGCCGGGGGGTGGGCTGGAAACACCATATATTTT.

V usage is TRBV5-1 and J usage is TRBJ2-7; a weak D match, TRBD1 (7 bases). Germline loops: CDR1 SGHRS, CDR2 YFSETQ. Trimming shortened V by 0 bases and J by 3 bases, and 25 bases separated the two germline ends. CDR3 length: 19 residues. For the CDR3, the DNA is TGCGCCAGCAGCTTGGCTCCCGTTAGTATGGGCCAGGGGGGCTACGAGCAGTACTTC. This translates into CASSLAPVSMGQGGYEQYF.

The V gene is TRBV6-5, the J gene TRBJ2-7; TRBD1 might be the D (5 bases). V was clipped by 6 bases and J by 2 bases, with 14 bases between them. There are 14 residues in the CDR3. Germline assignment: CDR1 MNHEY and CDR2 SVGAGI. This CDR3 is CASRPVSRAYEQYF. Written as DNA, the CDR3 is TGTGCCAGCAGGCCCGTGTCCAGGGCCTACGAGCAGTACTTC.

This clone has a single count. The rearrangement joins TRBV5-1 to TRBJ1-1; 8 bases match TRBD1. The ends lost 4 bases at V and 4 bases at J; junction bases unmatched: 6. Germline CDR1 reads SGHRS; CDR2 reads YFSETQ. CDR3 length: 14 amino acids. The CDR3 bases are TGCGCCAGCAGCGGACAGGGCGGAGGCACTGAAGCTTTCTTT. It translates to CASSGQGGGTEAFF.

The chain links TRBV6-2 or TRBV6-3 to TRBJ1-2; D not resolved. Germline assignment: CDR1 MNHEY and CDR2 SVGEGT. The CDR3 loop spans 14 amino acids. V gave up 1 base and J gave up 3 bases, with 9 bases separating them. The CDR3, as DNA: TGTGCCAGCAGTTACTGGAGGGAGGACTATGGCTACACCTTC. This codes for CASSYWREDYGYTF.

CDR3 nucleotide sequence: TGTGCCAGCAGTGACCCGGGACAGGGTAACAATGAGCAGTTCTTC. This codes for CASSDPGQGNNEQFF. The rearrangement links TRBV25-1 to TRBJ2-1; 9 bases map to TRBD1. Trimming cost V 3 bases and J 5 bases; bases outside gene matches: 5. This CDR3 contains 15 residues. Per the germline V gene, CDR1 is MGHDK and CDR2 is SYGVNS.

This chain links TRBV28 with TRBJ1-1; tentative D call: TRBD1 (6 bases). The CDR3 consists of 15 residues. Germline V lookup: CDR1 MDHEN, CDR2 SYDVKM. Trimming took off 4 bases at V and 3 bases at J, with 15 bases between the two ends. CDR3 coding DNA: TGTGCCAGCAGTTGGAGGGGGGGCGCGTACACTGAAGCTTTCTTT. Amino acids: CASSWRGGAYTEAFF.

The genes are TRBV3-1 (or the pseudogene TRBV3-2) and TRBJ2-2; a weak D match, TRBD1 (6 bases). The V and J ends lost 2 bases and 7 bases respectively, with 17 bases between them. Germline lookup yields CDR1 LGHDT and CDR2 YNNKEL (reference sequence). This CDR3 spans 16 amino acids. The CDR3 loop is CASSQNNRVWIGELFF. The CDR3 DNA reads TGTGCCAGCAGCCAAAACAACAGGGTTTGGATCGGGGAGCTGTTTTTT.